Listed here are 24 T cell receptor beta chains from one sample, sequenced in a study of glioma-infiltrating T cells after dendritic cell vaccination. Sequencing was performed with immunoSEQ multiplex PCR; in TCRdb, only in-frame clones are kept and a portion is missing. The table lists about 100,000 clones, about four fifths of them singletons. The sequencing used blood, collected before dendritic cell vaccination. The receptors were gathered from a human donor with glioblastoma.

CDR3 nucleotides: TGTGCCAGCAGTCCACCTACTAGCGTAGGGGAGCAGTTCTTC. Residues: CASSPPTSVGEQFF. The chain combines TRBV6-5 with TRBJ2-1, with 7 bases fitting TRBD2. This CDR3 spans 14 amino acids. The junction had 11 bases not matched to a gene; V was cut back by 5 bases and J by 10 bases. CDR1 MNHEY and CDR2 SVGAGI come from the germline V gene.

The CDR3 region is CASSLSRVNEKLFF. Written as DNA, the CDR3 is TGCGCCAGCAGCCTCAGCCGGGTAAATGAAAAACTGTTTTTT. The chain uses TRBV5-1 and TRBJ1-4; no reliable D call. The CDR3 length is 14 residues. Germline assignment: CDR1 SGHRS and CDR2 YFSETQ. Trimming removed 4 bases from V and 5 bases from J, with 12 bases in between.

The V call is TRBV2, the J call TRBJ2-5; unclear D gene. V lost 6 bases, J lost 5 bases, and 7 bases lay in between. Germline assignment: CDR1 SNHLY and CDR2 FYNNEI. The CDR3 loop spans 11 amino acids. The chain's CDR3 is CASREIETQYF. The CDR3, as DNA: TGTGCCAGCAGGGAGATCGAGACCCAGTACTTC.

The V and J genes are TRBV21-1 and TRBJ1-2; the table's D gene call, TRBD1, was not cross checked with the DNA. TRBV21-1 is listed as a pseudogene. This CDR3 is 17 amino acids long. The DNA for the CDR3 is TGTGCCAGCAGCAAAGTAATGGGCAGGGGAATTTCCTATGGCTACACCTTC. Its protein product is CASSKVMGRGISYGYTF.

V and J are TRBV28 and TRBJ1-5, with D possibly being TRBD1 (6 bases). Germline V gene data show CDR1 as MDHEN and CDR2 as SYDVKM. The CDR3 spans 16 residues. The V end was cut by 4 bases, the J end by 3 bases, with 16 bases between. The CDR3 spells CASSSRIGTPNQPQHF. CDR3 coding DNA: TGTGCCAGCAGTTCACGGATTGGGACACCCAATCAGCCCCAGCATTTT.

The rearrangement uses TRBV9 and TRBJ1-3, with 9 bases that match TRBD1. V lost 4 bases, J lost 1 base, and 3 bases stayed unmatched. CDR1 is SGDLS and CDR2 is YYNGEE in the germline V gene. The CDR3 has 15 amino acids. CDR3 in DNA: TGTGCCAGCAGCCCTGGACAGGGGTCTGGAAACACCATATATTTT. The encoded protein is CASSPGQGSGNTIYF.

This chain joins TRBV29-1 and TRBJ2-3; 7 nucleotides agree with TRBD2. The CDR3 length is 12 residues. CDR1 and CDR2 (germline): SQVTM, ANQGSEA. V dropped 5 bases and J dropped 1; count of bases not matched to a gene: 0. DNA of the CDR3: TGCAGCGTTAGCGGGGGCACAGATACGCAGTATTTT. This codes for CSVSGGTDTQYF.

V is TRBV30 and J is TRBJ2-5; 7 positions match TRBD1. The end of the DNA fits TRBJ2-7 better, so the J call may be wrong. The V gene's germline CDR1 is GTSNPN and CDR2 SVGIG (reference sequence). CDR3 size: 14 residues. The CDR3 nucleotides are TGTGCCAGCAAGCACGGGACAGCCTCCTACGAGCAGTACTTC. It specifies CASKHGTASYEQYF.

This chain links TRBV20-1 with TRBJ2-7; 8 bases match TRBD2. After removal of 3 bases from V and 6 bases from J, the junction contained 1 base not matched to a gene. This CDR3 is built from 11 residues. CDR1 is DFQATT, CDR2 SNEGSKA, per germline (reference sequence). CDR3 amino acids: CSASGGGEQYF. The DNA for the CDR3 is TGCAGTGCTAGCGGGGGGGGCGAGCAGTACTTC.

This clone occurred a few times. The chain combines TRBV6-1 with TRBJ1-2; TRBD1 matches 7 bases. Germline V lookup: CDR1 MNHNS, CDR2 SASEGT. V was clipped by 8 bases and J by 4 bases; unmatched bases: 10. The CDR3 is 14 amino acids. In DNA, the CDR3 is TGTGCCAGCCGAGGGACAGTTGGAGCCTATGGCTACACCTTC. Its protein is CASRGTVGAYGYTF.

This clone was seen a few times. The chain has TRBV6-5 and TRBJ2-1; maybe TRBD2 (6 bases). Trimming stripped 4 bases from V and 12 bases from J, with 16 bases between. The CDR3 spans 13 residues. CDR1 MNHEY and CDR2 SVGAGI come from the germline V gene. In nucleotides, the CDR3 is TGTGCCAGCAGTTCTATTTTCGCGGGGATGCAGTTCTTC. Translation gives CASSSIFAGMQFF.

This chain links TRBV6-6 with TRBJ2-5; 8 bases are a match to TRBD1. The J call could be wrong; TRBJ2-7 is a better fit for the DNA end. The length of the CDR3 is 15 residues. CDR1 and CDR2 from the germline V gene are MNHNY and SVGAGI (reference sequence). In DNA form, the CDR3 reads TGTGCCAGCAGTTACGGCCAGGGGGCTCTAGACGAGCAGTACTTC. This encodes CASSYGQGALDEQYF.

This chain links TRBV28 with TRBJ2-3; no clear D. Per germline, CDR1 MDHEN and CDR2 SYDVKM. Trimming took 6 bases from V and 0 from J, leaving 4 bases between them. CDR3 size: 12 residues. The CDR3 coding sequence is TGTGCCAGCAGGACTAGCACAGATACGCAGTATTTT. Its protein product is CASRTSTDTQYF.

A few counts support this clone. The rearrangement uses TRBV19 and TRBJ2-3, with TRBD2 matching 9 bases. The CDR3 runs to 17 residues. Trimming removed 4 bases from V and 2 bases from J; junction bases left unmatched: 10. The V gene's germline CDR1 is LNHDA and CDR2 SQIVND (reference sequence). The DNA of the CDR3 is TGTGCCAGTAGTAAAATTTTCGGACTAGCGTACACAGATACGCAGTATTTT. It is translated as CASSKIFGLAYTDTQYF.

The chain recombines TRBV7-2 with TRBJ2-5, with 8 bases aligning to TRBD2. Per the germline V gene, CDR1 is SGHTA and CDR2 is FQGNSA. The CDR3 has 16 residues. The trim removed 1 base at V and 1 base at J, leaving 5 bases unmatched. The CDR3 bases are TGTGCCAGCAGCTTAGTGGCGGGGGGCCTCCAAGAGACCCAGTACTTC. Protein sequence: CASSLVAGGLQETQYF.

The chain recombines TRBV7-8 with TRBJ1-2, with D possibly being TRBD1 (6 bases). From germline, CDR1 is SGHVS and CDR2 FQNEAQ. The CDR3 consists of 18 residues. The V and J ends lost 1 base and 4 bases respectively, with 22 bases between them. CDR3 sequence: CASSLGPPGRGSTYGYTF. In DNA, the CDR3 is TGTGCCAGCAGCTTAGGTCCCCCGGGCAGGGGCTCCACCTATGGCTACACCTTC.

The chain carries TRBV28 and TRBJ1-1, with a tentative D call TRBD1 (5 bases). V was trimmed by 5 bases and J by 4 bases, leaving 14 bases between them. Germline lookup yields CDR1 MDHEN and CDR2 SYDVKM. The CDR3 covers 14 residues. As DNA, the CDR3 is TGTGCCAGCAGTACCCTGACGGGGGGCACTGAAGCTTTCTTT. It translates to CASSTLTGGTEAFF.

The genes are TRBV11-2 and TRBJ2-2; D is unresolved. With 5 bases removed from V and 7 bases from J, the gap between germline ends came to 17 bases. CDR1 and CDR2 from the germline V gene are SGHAT and FQNNGV. CDR3 length: 15 amino acids. The CDR3 DNA follows: TGTGCCAGCAGCCGACGGGTGACCCCCGGCGGGGAGCTGTTTTTT. Translation: CASSRRVTPGGELFF.

The chain joins TRBV30 to TRBJ1-1, with unresolved D. Trimming stripped 2 bases from V and 2 bases from J, with 9 bases between. Per germline, CDR1 GTSNPN and CDR2 SVGIG (reference sequence). There are 13 residues in the CDR3. The CDR3 DNA is TGTGCCTGGAGTTGGGGAGACAACACTGAAGCTTTCTTT. Translation: CAWSWGDNTEAFF.

The chain links TRBV6-5 to TRBJ2-5; TRBD1 agrees at 8 bases. The V gene end was trimmed by 1 base and the J gene end by 4 bases; junction bases not matched to a gene: 5. Germline CDR1 MNHEY, CDR2 SVGAGI. The CDR3 sequence is 15 residues long. The CDR3 DNA follows: TGTGCCAGCAGTTACTTCACAGGGGGAGGAGAGACCCAGTACTTC. Its protein is CASSYFTGGGETQYF.

The chain uses TRBV5-4 and TRBJ2-1; maybe TRBD2 (5 bases). V lost 3 bases and J lost 7, with 20 bases in between. The CDR3 length is 16 residues. Germline-derived CDR1 and CDR2 are SGHNT and YYREEE (reference sequence). This CDR3 reads CASSSLGLSPGNEQFF. CDR3 in DNA: TGTGCCAGCAGCTCCCTAGGGTTAAGTCCGGGGAATGAGCAGTTCTTC.

This chain connects TRBV25-1 to TRBJ2-3; 9 positions match TRBD1. CDR3 size: 16 residues. Germline V gene sequence: CDR1 MGHDK, CDR2 SYGVNS. Trimming removed 3 bases from V and 3 bases from J; junction bases left unmatched: 7. CDR3 protein: CASSEEYRGPTDTQYF. The CDR3 DNA follows: TGTGCCAGCAGTGAGGAATACAGGGGGCCGACAGATACGCAGTATTTT.

V usage is TRBV19 and J usage is TRBJ1-2; a weak D match, TRBD1 (5 bases). The CDR3 consists of 14 residues. Germline CDR1 LNHDA, CDR2 SQIVND (reference sequence). Trimming left V 3 bases short and J 7 bases short, with 15 bases between. CDR3 nucleotides: TGTGCCAGTAGTATTGGCCCCACAGGATTTGGCTACACCTTC. Its translation is CASSIGPTGFGYTF.

This chain joins TRBV18 and TRBJ2-7; D is perhaps TRBD1 (6 bases). This CDR3 has 17 residues. The ends were cut back, 3 bases at V and 6 bases at J, with 24 bases in the middle. The germline gives CDR1 KGHSH, CDR2 LQKENI. CDR3 sequence: CASSPLDHGTPVGEQYF. In DNA form, the CDR3 reads TGTGCCAGCTCACCGTTGGACCACGGGACACCTGTGGGCGAGCAGTACTTC.